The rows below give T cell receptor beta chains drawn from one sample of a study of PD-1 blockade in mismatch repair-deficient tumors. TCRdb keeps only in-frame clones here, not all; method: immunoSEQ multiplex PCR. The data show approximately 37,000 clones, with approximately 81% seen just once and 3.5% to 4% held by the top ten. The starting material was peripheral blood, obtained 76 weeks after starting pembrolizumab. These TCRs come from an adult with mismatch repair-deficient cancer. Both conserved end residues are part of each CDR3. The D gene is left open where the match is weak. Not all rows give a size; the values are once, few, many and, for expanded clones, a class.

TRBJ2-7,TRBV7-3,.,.,CASSPGPGGNYEQYF,TGTGCCAGCAGCCCTGGGCCAGGGGGGAACTACGAGCAGTACTTC
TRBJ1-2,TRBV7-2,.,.,CASSPVIGGSNYGYTF,TGTGCCAGCAGCCCCGTTATTGGGGGAAGCAACTATGGCTACACCTTC
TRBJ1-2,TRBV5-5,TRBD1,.,CASSTQGDRSGYTF,TGTGCCAGCAGCACACAGGGGGACAGGTCTGGCTACACCTTC
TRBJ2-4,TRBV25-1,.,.,CASQLGALQYF,TGTGCCAGCCAGTTAGGGGCCCTTCAGTACTTC
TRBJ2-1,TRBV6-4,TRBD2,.,CASSAGLAGNNEQFF,TGTGCCAGCAGTGCGGGGCTAGCGGGAAACAATGAGCAGTTCTTC
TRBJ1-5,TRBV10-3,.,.,CAIRDNSNQPQHF,TGTGCCATCAGAGACAATAGCAATCAGCCCCAGCATTTT
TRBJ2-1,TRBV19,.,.,CASSNALSSYNEQFF,TGTGCCAGTAGTAACGCTCTGAGCTCCTACAATGAGCAGTTCTTC
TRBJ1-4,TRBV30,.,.,CAWTGEATTNEKLFF,TGTGCCTGGACTGGGGAGGCAACAACTAATGAAAAACTGTTTTTT
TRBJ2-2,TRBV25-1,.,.,CASSGGPPLDTGELFF,TGTGCCAGCAGTGGGGGACCGCCTTTGGACACCGGGGAGCTGTTTTTT
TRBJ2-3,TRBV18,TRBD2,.,CASSDGTSLSADTQYF,TGTGCCAGCTCAGACGGGACTAGCCTTTCTGCAGATACGCAGTATTTT
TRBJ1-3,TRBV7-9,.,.,CASSLLGRSGNTIYF,TGTGCCAGCAGCTTACTCGGGCGCTCTGGAAACACCATATATTTT
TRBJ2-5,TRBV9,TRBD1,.,CASSASGTGGVGTQYF,TGTGCCAGCAGCGCGTCGGGGACAGGGGGCGTTGGGACCCAGTACTTC
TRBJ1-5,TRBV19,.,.,CASNEGSGQPQHF,TGTGCCAGCAATGAGGGATCTGGTCAGCCCCAGCATTTT
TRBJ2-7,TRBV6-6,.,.,CASRPGGFYEQYF,TGTGCCAGCAGACCCGGGGGCTTCTACGAGCAGTACTTC
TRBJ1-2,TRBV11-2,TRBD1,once,CASSLGGQGLDGYTF,TGTGCCAGCAGCTTAGGTGGACAGGGTCTCGATGGCTACACCTTC
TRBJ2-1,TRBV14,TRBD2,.,CASSPQLAGGDEQFF,TGTGCCAGCAGCCCGCAACTAGCGGGAGGGGATGAGCAGTTCTTC
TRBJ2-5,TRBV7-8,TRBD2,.,CASSLEREKHF,TGTGCCAGCAGCTTAGAGCGGGAGAAACACTTC
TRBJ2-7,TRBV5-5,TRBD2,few,CASSLARGVGYEQYF,TGTGCCAGCAGCTTGGCGCGGGGGGTGGGTTACGAGCAGTACTTC
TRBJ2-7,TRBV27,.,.,CASSLSPLDSSYEQYF,TGTGCCAGCAGTTTAAGCCCCTTAGACAGTTCCTACGAGCAGTACTTC
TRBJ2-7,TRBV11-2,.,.,CASSSYDSYEQYF,TGTGCCAGCAGCTCGTACGACAGTTACGAGCAGTACTTC
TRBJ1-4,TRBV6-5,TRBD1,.,CASRKGAGWEKLFF,TGTGCCAGCAGGAAGGGGGCTGGTTGGGAAAAACTGTTTTTT
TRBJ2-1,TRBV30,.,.,CAWTPGVAFEQFF,TGTGCCTGGACCCCCGGGGTGGCTTTCGAGCAGTTCTTC